This record looks at one TCR beta chain sequence and its context. This clonotype was detected many times. Its antigen target is currently unknown. No base qualities exist here, and no much larger clone lies one base off it. The instrument was an Illumina HiSeq 1500. TCRdb itself trimmed the public reads at Q25 with fastp, ran MiXCR and retained productive beta chains. CDR3 protein duplicates are merged, each entry listing the most common genes and DNA. This sample lists approximately 910,000 distinct CDR3 sequences; 25% to 40% were detected once. The top ten constitute roughly 13% of the sample. This entry comes from a study of T cell repertoires in cytomegalovirus infection (dated by TCRdb to about 2019). Regarding the research as a whole: The peptide stimulations were aimed at well-studied HLA-B-restricted epitopes as well as recently identified HLA-C-restricted CMV epitopes, whose presentation resists viral immunomodulation. Because public TCR beta signatures pointed to carriage of CMV infection together with the matching HLA type, the HLA type of each donor mattered for the analysis. What the research found in general, with its limitations: In both this cohort and an independent cohort of some 380 donors, the cumulative frequency of public TCR beta family members distinguished carriers of CMV infection plus the relevant HLA type. The ex vivo response was dominated by HLA-C-restricted CMV-specific TCR beta clonotypes, which also provided the single most frequent clonotype in two of eight donors.

Trimming leaves V shorter by 5 bases and J shorter by 7 bases, with the junction holding 2 bases beyond the gene matches. CDR1 and CDR2 were assigned from the germline V gene as SGHTA and FQGNSA. Its CDR3 holds 12 amino acids, cysteine through phenylalanine. The CDR3 DNA has 36 bases and is translated from base 1. Interpreted using the paper, the treatment or condition label stands for: in vitro stimulation with specific CMV peptide epitopes to enrich CMV-specific T cells. The sample in question was cultured CD8+ T cells from PBMCs, obtained from culture after CMV antigen stimulation. In this chain, TRBV7-2 is recombined with TRBJ2-1; 7 central nucleotides agree with TRBD1. The receptor comes from a human donor in good health (CMV status not recorded). Some clones in this sample may be carry-over from other donors' samples. The DNA sequence is as follows: TGTGCCAGCAGCATACAGGGGAATGAGCAGTTCTTC. Its coded protein is CASSIQGNEQFF.